This entry lists 5 T cell receptor beta chains sequenced from one sample in a study of immune heterogeneity within non-small cell lung tumors. Amplification of the TCR beta CDR3 was achieved through multiplex PCR with 32 V and 13 J primers. TCRdb re-called the multiplex PCR reads through MiXCR, storing one row per CDR3 protein. This table has around 19,000 distinct CDR3 sequences, over 25% appearing once. Bulk tumor genomic DNA, 500 to 650 ng per sample, was the template. In surgery, several biopsies were collected from each primary tumor at widely spaced sites. Those enrolled were patients newly diagnosed with untreated non-small cell lung cancer and undergoing curative surgery. Sequencing was carried out using lung tumor tissue. Receptors originate from a man aged 35 to 55 with non-small cell lung cancer.

The J gene is TRBJ1-3, the V gene TRBV6-1; 9 bases agree with TRBD1. CDR1 and CDR2 (germline): MNHNS, SASEGT. J lost 4 bases, V lost 8 bases, and 3 bases had no gene match. The CDR3 has 13 amino acids. CDR3 nucleotide sequence: TGTGCCAGCGACAGGGGGAACGGAAACACCATATATTTT. It specifies CASDRGNGNTIYF.

In the case of this clonotype: With a much larger clone just one base away, this may be a read error. The chain carries TRBV7-2 and TRBJ1-3; 7 bases map to TRBD1. Unmatched junction bases numbered 9, after V lost 4 bases and J lost 15 bases. This CDR3 region has 12 residues. Looked up from germline, CDR1 is SGHTA and CDR2 is FQGNSA. Written as DNA, the CDR3 is TGTGCCAGCAGCTACCCTGCGGGGACAGAATATTTT. Its translation: CASSYPAGTEYF.

With respect to this clonotype: This may be a read error: a much more frequent sequence differs by one nucleotide. The genes are TRBV6-1 and TRBJ1-2, with 8 bases that match TRBD1. The length of the CDR3 is 14 residues. Trimming took 11 bases from V and 8 from J; bases not matched to a gene: 16. Germline CDR1 reads MNHNS; CDR2 reads SASEGT. The CDR3 nucleotides read TGTGCCTACCATTGGGGGCAGGGGGCGGGGGGCTACACCTTC. Its translation is CAYHWGQGAGGYTF.

By frequency in the sample, this clonotype is medium-sized. V and J are TRBV12-3 or TRBV12-4 and TRBJ2-7; D is possibly TRBD1 (6 bases). There are 14 residues in the CDR3. Deletions cut 5 bases from V and 0 bases from J, with 11 bases between. The CDR3 spells CASSPGTLSYEQYF. In DNA form, the CDR3 reads TGTGCCAGCAGTCCAGGGACACTCTCCTACGAGCAGTACTTC.

For this clonotype: A much larger clone differs from this one at a single base, so this may be a read error. V and J are TRBV9 and TRBJ2-2, with a tentative D call TRBD2 (6 bases). This CDR3 region has 15 residues. The germline gives CDR1 SGDLS, CDR2 YYNGEE. The CDR3 sequence: CASSEQATNTGGLFF. The CDR3 DNA sequence: TGTGCCAGCAGCGAGCAGGCAACGAACACCGGGGGGCTGTTTTTT. Drawing the rest from reference TRBV9 and TRBJ2-2, the complete variable domain is DSGVTQTPKHLITATGQRVTLRCSPRSGDLSVYWYQQSLDQGLQFLIQYYNGEERAKGNILERFSAQQFPDLHSELNLSSLELGDSALYFCASSEQATNTGGLFFGEGSRLTVL.